Described below is a single T cell receptor beta chain sequence and its context. Its antigen is not known. Time point noted: newly diagnosed, previously untreated cHL patient sample. Comparison came from newly diagnosed, untreated classical Hodgkin lymphoma PBMCs. Clones were sequenced by immunoSEQ multiplex PCR, and TCRdb holds only the in-frame ones, with some missing. The table records 20,000 to 25,000 clones, 90% to 95% of them present only once. This sample is part of a study of PD-1 blockade in classical Hodgkin lymphoma. Whole-study findings and limits: Newly diagnosed patients reportedly had lower baseline TCR diversity than healthy donors. Prior therapy or disease activity may underlie the repertoire differences, whose causes remain undefined.

This receptor was taken from a human donor with classical Hodgkin lymphoma. The material sequenced was peripheral blood mononuclear cells (PBMCs).

Written as DNA, the CDR3 is TGTGCCAGCAGTTTGGTGGGGCGAGTGGCTGAAGCTTTCTTT. It codes for CASSLVGRVAEAFF. The rearrangement links TRBV28 to TRBJ1-1, with D perhaps TRBD1 (5 bases). Germline V gives CDR1 MDHEN, CDR2 SYDVKM. This CDR3 comprises 14 residues. Trimming left V 3 bases short and J 6 bases short, with 14 bases between.